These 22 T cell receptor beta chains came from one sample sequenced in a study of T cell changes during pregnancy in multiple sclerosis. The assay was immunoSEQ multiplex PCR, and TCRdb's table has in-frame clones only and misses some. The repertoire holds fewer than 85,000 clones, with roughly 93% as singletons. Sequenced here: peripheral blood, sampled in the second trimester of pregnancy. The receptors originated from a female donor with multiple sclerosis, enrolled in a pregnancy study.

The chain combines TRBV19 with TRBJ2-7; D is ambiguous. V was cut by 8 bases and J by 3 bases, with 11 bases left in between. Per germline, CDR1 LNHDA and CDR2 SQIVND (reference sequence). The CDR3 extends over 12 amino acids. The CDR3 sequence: CASRGGNYEQYF. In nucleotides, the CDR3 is TGTGCCAGTCGAGGCGGAAACTACGAGCAGTACTTC.

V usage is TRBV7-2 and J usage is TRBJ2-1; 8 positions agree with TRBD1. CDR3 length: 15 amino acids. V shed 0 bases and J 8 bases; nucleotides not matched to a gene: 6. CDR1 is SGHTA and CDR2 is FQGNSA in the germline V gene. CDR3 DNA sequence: TGTGCCAGCAGCTTAGCTACAGGGGGGTCCCATGAGCAGTTCTTC. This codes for CASSLATGGSHEQFF.

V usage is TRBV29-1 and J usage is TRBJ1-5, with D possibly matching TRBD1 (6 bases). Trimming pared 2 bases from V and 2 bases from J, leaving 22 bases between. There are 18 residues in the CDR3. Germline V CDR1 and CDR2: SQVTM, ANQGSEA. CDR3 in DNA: TGCAGCGTTGAACGGCTCCCGGCCCAGGGGAATCGCAATCAGCCCCAGCATTTT. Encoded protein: CSVERLPAQGNRNQPQHF.

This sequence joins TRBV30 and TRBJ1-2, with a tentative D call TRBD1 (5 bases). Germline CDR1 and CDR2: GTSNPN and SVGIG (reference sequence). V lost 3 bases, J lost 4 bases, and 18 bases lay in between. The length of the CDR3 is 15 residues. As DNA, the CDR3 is TGTGCCTGGAGCGACGAGGGACTTCTGCGCTATGGCTACACCTTC. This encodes CAWSDEGLLRYGYTF.

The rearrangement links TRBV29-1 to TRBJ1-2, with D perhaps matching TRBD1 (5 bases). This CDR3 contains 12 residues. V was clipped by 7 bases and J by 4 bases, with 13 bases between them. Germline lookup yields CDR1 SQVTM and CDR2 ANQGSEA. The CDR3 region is CSAPRQPYGYTF. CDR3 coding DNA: TGCAGCGCCCCTCGACAGCCCTATGGCTACACCTTC.

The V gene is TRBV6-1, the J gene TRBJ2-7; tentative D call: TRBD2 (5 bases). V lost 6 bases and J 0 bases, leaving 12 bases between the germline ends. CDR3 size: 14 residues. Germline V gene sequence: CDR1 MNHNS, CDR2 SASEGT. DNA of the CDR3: TGTGCCAGCAGAAGGACGGGGTCCTCCTACGAGCAGTACTTC. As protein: CASRRTGSSYEQYF.

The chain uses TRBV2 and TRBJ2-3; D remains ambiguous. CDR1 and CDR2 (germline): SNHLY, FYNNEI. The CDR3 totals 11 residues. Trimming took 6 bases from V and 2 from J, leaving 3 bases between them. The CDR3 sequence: CASSYTDTQYF. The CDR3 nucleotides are TGTGCCAGCAGCTACACAGATACGCAGTATTTT.

The CDR3 bases are TGTGCCAGCAGCCAAAGTAGGAACACTGAAGCTTTCTTT. It is translated as CASSQSRNTEAFF. V usage is TRBV14 and J usage is TRBJ1-1; D is uncertain. V was shortened by 2 bases and J by 1 base, with 5 bases between the two germline ends. Germline CDR1 is SGHDN and CDR2 is FVKESK. The CDR3 is made up of 13 amino acids.

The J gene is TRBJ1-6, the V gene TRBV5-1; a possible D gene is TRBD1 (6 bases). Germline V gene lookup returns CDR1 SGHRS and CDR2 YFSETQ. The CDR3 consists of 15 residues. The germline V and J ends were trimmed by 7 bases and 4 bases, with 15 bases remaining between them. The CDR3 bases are TGCGCCAGCTCCAAATCCACAGGGTATAATTCACCCCTCCACTTT. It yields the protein CASSKSTGYNSPLHF.

For the CDR3, the DNA is TGTGCCAGCAGTTACGGGTCGGGGGGCCGTAACTATGGCTACACCTTC. Its protein is CASSYGSGGRNYGYTF. V and J are TRBV6-5 and TRBJ1-2; perhaps TRBD1 as D (6 bases). V dropped 2 bases and J dropped 1 base, with 14 bases sitting between them. Per germline, CDR1 MNHEY and CDR2 SVGAGI. The CDR3 length is 16 residues.

The CDR3 nucleotides read TGTGCCAGCTCGACAGGGGCTGGGCAGCCCCAGCATTTT. This codes for CASSTGAGQPQHF. This sequence joins TRBV27 and TRBJ1-5, with 8 bases identical to TRBD1. Trimming cost V 8 bases and J 7 bases; bases outside gene matches: 7. Germline loops: CDR1 MNHEY, CDR2 SMNVEV (reference sequence). This CDR3 has 13 residues.

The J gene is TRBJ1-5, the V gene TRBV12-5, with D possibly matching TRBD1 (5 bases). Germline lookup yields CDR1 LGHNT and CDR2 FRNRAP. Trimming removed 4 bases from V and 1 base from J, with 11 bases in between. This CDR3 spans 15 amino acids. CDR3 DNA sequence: TGTGCTAGTGGTTCTCAGGGTTTGAGCAATCAGCCCCAGCATTTT. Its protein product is CASGSQGLSNQPQHF.

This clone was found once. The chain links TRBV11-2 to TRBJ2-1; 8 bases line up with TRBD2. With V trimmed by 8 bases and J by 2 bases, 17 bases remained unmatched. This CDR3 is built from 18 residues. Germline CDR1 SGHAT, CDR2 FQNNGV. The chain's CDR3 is CASRTLAGGPPTYNEQFF. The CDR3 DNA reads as TGTGCCAGCCGTACCCTCGCGGGGGGACCCCCTACCTACAATGAGCAGTTCTTC.

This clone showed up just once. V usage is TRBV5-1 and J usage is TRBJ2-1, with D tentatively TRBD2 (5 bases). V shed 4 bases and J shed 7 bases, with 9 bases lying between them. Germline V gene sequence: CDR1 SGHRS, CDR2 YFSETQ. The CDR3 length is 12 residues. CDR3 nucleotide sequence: TGCGCCAGCAGCGTGGAGGAGAATGAGCAGTTCTTC. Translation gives CASSVEENEQFF.

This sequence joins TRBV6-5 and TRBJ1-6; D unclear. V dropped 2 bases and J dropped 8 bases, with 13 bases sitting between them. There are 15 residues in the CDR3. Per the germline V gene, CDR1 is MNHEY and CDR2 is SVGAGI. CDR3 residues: CASSYAQRGYSPLHF. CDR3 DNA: TGTGCCAGCAGTTACGCTCAGAGAGGTTATTCACCCCTCCACTTT.

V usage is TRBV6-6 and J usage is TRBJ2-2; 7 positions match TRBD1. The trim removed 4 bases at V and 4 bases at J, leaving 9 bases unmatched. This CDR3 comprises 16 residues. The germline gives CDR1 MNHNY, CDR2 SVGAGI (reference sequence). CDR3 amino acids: CASSSRDRFLTGELFF. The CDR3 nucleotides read TGTGCCAGCAGTTCCCGGGACAGATTCCTCACCGGGGAGCTGTTTTTT.

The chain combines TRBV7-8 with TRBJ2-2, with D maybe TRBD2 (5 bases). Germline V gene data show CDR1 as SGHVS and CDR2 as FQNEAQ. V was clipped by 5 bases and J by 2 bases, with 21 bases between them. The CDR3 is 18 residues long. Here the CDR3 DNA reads TGTGCCAGCAGCCTTGGGTGGGGAGTAACACGAAACACCGGGGAGCTGTTTTTT. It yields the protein CASSLGWGVTRNTGELFF.

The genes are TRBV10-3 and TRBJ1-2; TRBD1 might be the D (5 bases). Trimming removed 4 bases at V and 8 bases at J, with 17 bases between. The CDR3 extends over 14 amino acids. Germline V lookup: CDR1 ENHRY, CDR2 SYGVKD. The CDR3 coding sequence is TGTGCCATCAGTGGGGGCGCGTCCGAGTCAGGCTACACCTTC. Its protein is CAISGGASESGYTF.

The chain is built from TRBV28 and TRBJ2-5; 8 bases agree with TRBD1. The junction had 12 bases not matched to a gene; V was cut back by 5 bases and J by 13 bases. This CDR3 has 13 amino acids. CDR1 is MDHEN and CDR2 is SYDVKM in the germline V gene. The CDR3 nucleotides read TGTGCCAGCAGTCCGGGACAGGTCTTCCCCCCGTACTTC. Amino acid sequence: CASSPGQVFPPYF.

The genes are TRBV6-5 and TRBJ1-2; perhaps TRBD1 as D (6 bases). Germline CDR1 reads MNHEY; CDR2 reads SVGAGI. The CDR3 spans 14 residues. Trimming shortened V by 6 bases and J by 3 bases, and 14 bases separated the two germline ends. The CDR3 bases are TGTGCCAGCAGCCGAGGACAGACACACTATGGCTACACCTTC. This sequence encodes CASSRGQTHYGYTF.

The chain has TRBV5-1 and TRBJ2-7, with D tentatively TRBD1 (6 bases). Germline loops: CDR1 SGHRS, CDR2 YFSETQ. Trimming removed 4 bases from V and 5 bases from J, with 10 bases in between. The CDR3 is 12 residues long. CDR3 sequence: CASSLPGDEQYF. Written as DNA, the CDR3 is TGCGCCAGCAGCCTACCAGGGGACGAGCAGTACTTC. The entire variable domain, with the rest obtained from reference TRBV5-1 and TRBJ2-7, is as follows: KAGVTQTPRYLIKTRGQQVTLSCSPISGHRSVSWYQQTPGQGLQFLFEYFSETQRNKGNFPGRFSGRQFSNSRSEMNVSTLELGDSALYLCASSLPGDEQYFGPGTRLTVT.

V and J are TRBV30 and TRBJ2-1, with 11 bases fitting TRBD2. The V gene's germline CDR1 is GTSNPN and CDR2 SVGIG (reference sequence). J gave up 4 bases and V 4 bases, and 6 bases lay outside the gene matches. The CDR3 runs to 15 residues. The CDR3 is CAWILLAGGYNEQFF. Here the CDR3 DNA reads TGTGCCTGGATCCTCCTAGCGGGGGGTTACAATGAGCAGTTCTTC.